This passage covers 15 T cell receptor beta chains from one sample sequenced in a study of T cells after yellow fever vaccination. TCRdb used MiXCR to reprocess the 5' RACE reads, holding one entry per CDR3 protein. The profile covers hundreds of thousands of distinct CDR3 sequences, with approximately 6% appearing a single time and 14% to 15% taken by the ten largest. The sequencing here drew on PBMCs, taken 5 days after the yellow fever booster vaccination. The source is a man between 25 and 39 years old who received the YFV17D yellow fever vaccine.

This clonotype was seen a handful of times. The chain carries TRBV6-1 and TRBJ2-5; 8 positions agree with TRBD2. Germline V gives CDR1 MNHNS, CDR2 SASEGT. CDR3 length equals 16 residues. The ends lost 5 bases at V and 3 bases at J; junction bases unmatched: 11. The CDR3, as DNA: TGTGCCAGCAGTAGGGATCCGGGACTAGGGAAAGAGACCCAGTACTTC. It yields the protein CASSRDPGLGKETQYF.

This clonotype was observed a handful of times. The chain couples TRBV12-3 or TRBV12-4 to TRBJ1-3; perhaps TRBD1 as D (6 bases). The CDR3 length is 15 residues. V shed 7 bases and J shed 0 bases, with 13 bases lying between them. The DNA of the CDR3 is TGTGCCAGCACCTCACAGGGCCTCTCTGGAAACACCATATATTTT. Its protein product is CASTSQGLSGNTIYF.

This clonotype has a handful of counts. CDR3 nucleotide sequence: TGTGCCAGCAGTTACTCCTCCTCATCGAGCTCCTACAATGAGCAGTTCTTC. Amino acid sequence: CASSYSSSSSSYNEQFF. This chain uses TRBV6-5 with TRBJ2-1; D uncertain. Trimming shortened V by 0 bases and J by 0 bases, and 12 bases separated the two germline ends. The CDR3 runs 17 residues. CDR1 and CDR2 from the germline V gene are MNHEY and SVGAGI.

This clonotype was seen at least ten times. The CDR3 reads CSAVAGASEQYF. CDR3 sequence (DNA): TGCAGTGCGGTAGCGGGAGCGAGCGAGCAGTACTTC. The rearrangement joins TRBV20-1 to TRBJ2-7; 9 bases match TRBD2. The germline V gene has CDR1 DFQATT and CDR2 SNEGSKA (reference sequence). V lost 6 bases and J lost 6; bases outside the gene matches: 6. CDR3 size: 12 residues.

V gene TRBV5-1 combines with J gene TRBJ2-2; D is possibly TRBD1 (6 bases). The CDR3 extends over 14 amino acids. Between the trimmed V and J ends, which lost 2 bases and 7 bases, there was a span of 12 bases. Looked up from germline, CDR1 is SGHRS and CDR2 is YFSETQ. The CDR3 bases are TGCGCCAGCAGCTTAGGACAGCCGGTCGGGGAGCTGTTTTTT. Amino acid sequence: CASSLGQPVGELFF. Filled out from reference TRBV5-1 and TRBJ2-2, the complete variable domain reads KAGVTQTPRYLIKTRGQQVTLSCSPISGHRSVSWYQQTPGQGLQFLFEYFSETQRNKGNFPGRFSGRQFSNSRSEMNVSTLELGDSALYLCASSLGQPVGELFFGEGSRLTVL.

V is TRBV6-1 and J is TRBJ2-3; D is unclear. V shed 5 bases and J shed 2 bases, with 14 bases lying between them. The CDR3 contains 15 residues. Germline CDR1 reads MNHNS; CDR2 reads SASEGT. The CDR3 spells CASSPNRPPTDTQYF. The DNA for the CDR3 is TGTGCCAGCAGTCCCAACAGACCCCCCACAGATACGCAGTATTTT.

At least ten counts were recorded for this clonotype. V is TRBV18 and J is TRBJ2-2, with 7 bases aligning to TRBD1. V lost 2 bases to trimming and J lost 3 bases; unmatched junction nucleotides: 6. CDR1 is KGHSH and CDR2 is LQKENI in the germline V gene. There are 16 residues in the CDR3. The DNA of the CDR3 is TGTGCCAGCTCACCATACCGTGACAGGGACACCGGGGAGCTGTTTTTT. It yields the protein CASSPYRDRDTGELFF.

There are many counts of this clonotype. The chain joins TRBV15 to TRBJ2-5, with 7 bases lining up with TRBD2. This CDR3 contains 14 residues. With V trimmed by 4 bases and J by 1 base, 3 bases remained unmatched. Germline V gene data show CDR1 as LNHNV and CDR2 as YYDKDF (reference sequence). The CDR3 here is CATSTPSGQETQYF. CDR3 DNA: TGTGCCACCAGCACCCCTAGCGGCCAAGAGACCCAGTACTTC.

For the CDR3, the DNA is TGTGCCAGCAGCTTAGGGGACAGGGAAGAGACCCAGTACTTC. This codes for CASSLGDREETQYF. This sequence joins TRBV7-9 and TRBJ2-5; TRBD1 agrees at 9 bases. Germline CDR1 SEHNR, CDR2 FQNEAQ (reference sequence). The CDR3 sequence is 14 residues long. V lost 1 base and J lost 3; bases outside the gene matches: 0.

The V call is TRBV4-3, the J call TRBJ2-3; 7 positions match TRBD1. V lost 5 bases, J lost 4 bases, and 9 bases stayed unmatched. This CDR3 comprises 15 residues. CDR1 is LGHNA, CDR2 YSLEER, per germline. The CDR3 DNA is TGCGCCAGCAGCGAAAGACAGGGAATGGCAGATACGCAGTATTTT. It yields the protein CASSERQGMADTQYF.

This clonotype was recorded many times. The V and J genes are TRBV20-1 and TRBJ2-5, with D perhaps matching TRBD2 (6 bases). From germline, CDR1 is DFQATT and CDR2 SNEGSKA (reference sequence). V was shortened by 1 base and J by 6 bases, with 27 bases between the two germline ends. The CDR3 is 18 residues long. CDR3 coding DNA: TGCAGTGCTAGAGCCGAAGGGGACCTGGCGGGGATGGCACAGACCCAGTACTTC. Residues: CSARAEGDLAGMAQTQYF.

The gene calls are TRBV5-4 and TRBJ1-6; 9 nucleotides align to TRBD1. The V and J ends lost 0 bases and 8 bases, in that order; junction bases with no gene match: 6. Germline loops: CDR1 SGHNT, CDR2 YYREEE (reference sequence). The CDR3 has 16 residues. As DNA, the CDR3 is TGTGCCAGCAGCTTGGGCCCAGGGACAGGGTATTCACCCCTCCACTTT. The encoded protein is CASSLGPGTGYSPLHF. The full variable domain, with the rest looked up from reference TRBV5-4 and TRBJ1-6, is ETGVTQSPTHLIKTRGQQVTLRCSSQSGHNTVSWYQQALGQGPQFIFQYYREEENGRGNFPPRFSGLQFPNYSSELNVNALELDDSALYLCASSLGPGTGYSPLHFGNGTRLTVT.

This clonotype was picked up a small number of times. The chain couples TRBV7-2 to TRBJ2-7; 7 nucleotides match TRBD2. J gave up 5 bases and V 0 bases, and 7 bases lay outside the gene matches. CDR1 SGHTA and CDR2 FQGNSA come from the germline V gene. CDR3 length: 15 amino acids. CDR3 protein: CASSLAVGGVNEQYF. The CDR3 nucleotides are TGTGCCAGCAGCTTAGCGGTTGGGGGGGTCAACGAGCAGTACTTC.

This clonotype has more than one count but fewer than ten. The rearrangement links TRBV7-2 to TRBJ2-1; no reliable D call. This CDR3 region has 14 residues. CDR1 is SGHTA, CDR2 FQGNSA, per germline. The V end lost 2 bases, the J end lost 5 bases, and 10 bases lay between the germline ends. The DNA of the CDR3 is TGTGCCAGCAGCTTAATACGAGAAAACAATGAGCAGTTCTTC. This gives the protein CASSLIRENNEQFF.

This chain joins TRBV7-2 and TRBJ1-1; D remains unclear. CDR3 length equals 14 residues. Trimming removed 6 bases from V and 1 base from J, with 12 bases in between. CDR1 SGHTA and CDR2 FQGNSA come from the germline V gene. In DNA form, the CDR3 reads TGTGCCAGCAGGGCCCCAGGAGGGAACACTGAAGCTTTCTTT. This translates into CASRAPGGNTEAFF. Filled out from reference TRBV7-2 and TRBJ1-1, the complete variable domain reads GAGVSQSPSNKVTEKGKDVELRCDPISGHTALYWYRQSLGQGLEFLIYFQGNSAPDKSGLPSDRFSAERTGGSVSTLTIQRTQQEDSAVYLCASRAPGGNTEAFFGQGTRLTVV.